This T cell receptor beta chain was sequenced during a study of regulatory T cells in long-lasting Graves disease. Study background: Persistent cases took antithyroid drugs over 5 years and stayed TSH receptor antibody positive.

In building TCR beta libraries, iRepertoire HTBI primers were used together with Arm-PCR of CDR3 regions. TCRdb recomputed calls from the multiplex PCR reads with MiXCR, one row per CDR3 protein. The table includes about 470,000 distinct CDR3 sequences, less than 25% detected once. Time point: persistent/refractory GD, antithyroid drugs over 5 years with positive TRAb. TCR sequences were obtained from RNA taken from PBMCs. Investigators report Graves' disease was diagnosed under American Thyroid Association guidelines. Each patient gave approximately 9.6 milliliters of EDTA-anticoagulated peripheral blood. This clonotype was seen many times. Germline CDR1 SGHRS, CDR2 YFSETQ. The CDR3 consists of 14 residues. With 2 bases removed from V and 1 base from J, the gap between germline ends came to 9 bases.

The TCR sequence derives from a female donor with Graves disease. The sample in question was peripheral blood mononuclear cells (PBMCs), obtained when the disease was refractory, from a patient treated with antithyroid drugs. V gene TRBV5-1 combines with J gene TRBJ1-1; D remains ambiguous. CDR3 DNA sequence: TGCGCCAGCAGCTTTTCCGGCGAGAACACTGAAGCTTTCTTT. Protein product: CASSFSGENTEAFF.